The clone carrying this TCR beta chain was detected a few times. Its specificity is unknown. The sample is drawn from a study of CD8 T cells in ankylosing spondylitis. The study, taken as a whole, reports: Ankylosing spondylitis blood appeared to be characterized by a TCR beta motif of under 10 highly homologous variants. With a CD8+ phenotype, disease-linked clones were relatively rare in peripheral blood.

MiXCR, run by TCRdb on the 5' RACE reads, gives a single entry per CDR3 protein. Here the sample spans roughly 400,000 distinct CDR3 sequences, 20% to 25% being singletons. Between the trimmed V and J ends, which lost 8 bases and 0 bases, there was a span of 17 bases. This CDR3 is 15 amino acids long. CDR1 and CDR2 (germline): SQVTM, ANQGSEA. This TCR derives from a male donor with ankylosing spondylitis. Sequencing was carried out using blood, either unsorted or a sorted T cell fraction (not recorded which). The chain joins TRBV29-1 to TRBJ2-1; maybe TRBD2 (5 bases). CDR3 DNA sequence: TGCAGCTCCGCCGTCCAGCGGCGCTCCTACAATGAGCAGTTCTTC. Its translation is CSSAVQRRSYNEQFF.